The TCR beta chain under discussion was sequenced for a study of post-analysis software for immune sequencing data. Overall study findings and caveats: The authors found that F measure strongly co-clustered same-batch samples.

For this clonotype: No antigen is known for it.

Built from TCR beta cDNA, the libraries had unique molecular identifiers in them. TCRdb re-called the PCR reads through MiXCR, storing one row per CDR3 protein. Of about 540,000 distinct CDR3 sequences listed, about a third are singletons. The clonotype was recovered from a girl younger than 18 with multiple sclerosis. Sequenced material: blood.

The CDR3 sequence is CASRLLDRGTSNSPLHF. The CDR3 region has the DNA TGTGCCAGCAGACTCTTGGACAGGGGAACCTCTAATTCACCCCTCCACTTT. The chain combines TRBV6-6 with TRBJ1-6; 9 bases fit TRBD1. The CDR3 has 17 amino acids. V lost 6 bases, J lost 6 bases, and 12 bases stayed unmatched. Germline V gene data show CDR1 as MNHNY and CDR2 as SVGAGI (reference sequence).